The T cell receptor (beta chain) under discussion was sequenced for a study of T cell responses to AZD1222 COVID-19 vaccine. Study results and caveats: Spike was spanned by vaccine-associated CD4 TCRs, with dominance at 160-218 and 743-854.

The germline CDR1 and CDR2 sequences are DFQATT and SNEGSKA (reference sequence). Deletions cut 3 bases from V and 7 bases from J, with 12 bases between. The CDR3 is 13 residues long. Using immunoSEQ multiplex PCR, the repertoire was profiled, and TCRdb retains in-frame clones only, with some absent. The sample has about 150,000 clones; 85% to 90% are singletons. Regarding this clone: Its antigen is undetermined.

J is TRBJ2-2 and V is TRBV20-1; D ambiguous. The receptor was derived from an adult in good health. The sample consisted of peripheral blood, taken on day 0 of MenACWY control vaccination. The DNA of the CDR3 is TGCAGTGCTAGTGGGTTTGTGCACGGGGAGCTGTTTTTT. It specifies CSASGFVHGELFF.